These 9 T cell receptor beta chains were all obtained from the same sample, sequenced in a study of T cell responses to AZD1222 COVID-19 vaccine. Using immunoSEQ multiplex PCR, the repertoire was profiled, and TCRdb retains in-frame clones only, with some absent. There are some 120,000 clones in the sample; more than 65% occur only once, and around 9.9% lies in the top ten. The sample was peripheral blood, taken on day 0 of AZD1222 vaccination. These receptors came from an adult in good health.

The chain couples TRBV7-9 to TRBJ2-4, with 7 bases fitting TRBD2. This CDR3 has 16 amino acids. Trimming cost V 5 bases and J 3 bases; bases outside gene matches: 10. The germline V gene encodes CDR1 SEHNR and CDR2 FQNEAQ (reference sequence). The CDR3 nucleotides read TGTGCCAGCAGCCCCCGCCGGGGGGTTGGCAAAAACATTCAGTACTTC. The encoded protein is CASSPRRGVGKNIQYF.

The V call is TRBV30, the J call TRBJ2-2; the match to TRBD2 covers 8 bases. This CDR3 has 15 amino acids. CDR1 is GTSNPN and CDR2 is SVGIG in the germline V gene (reference sequence). Germline trimming cut 0 bases from V and 2 bases from J; bases unmatched to any gene: 2. CDR3 bases: TGTGCCTGGAGTGTAGCGGGGGCTAACACCGGGGAGCTGTTTTTT. This encodes CAWSVAGANTGELFF.

The chain recombines TRBV14 with TRBJ2-7, with a possible D match to TRBD2 (5 bases). Per germline, CDR1 SGHDN and CDR2 FVKESK. CDR3 length: 14 amino acids. V lost 0 bases to trimming and J lost 5 bases, with 11 bases between them. CDR3 DNA: TGTGCCAGCAGCCAAGAGGCTAGCTTCCACGAGCAGTACTTC. Translation: CASSQEASFHEQYF. Looking up the rest from reference TRBV14 and TRBJ2-7 gives the full variable domain: EAGVTQFPSHSVIEKGQTVTLRCDPISGHDNLYWYRRVMGKEIKFLLHFVKESKQDESGMPNNRFLAERTGGTYSTLKVQPAELEDSGVYFCASSQEASFHEQYFGPGTRLTVT.

This chain links TRBV27 with TRBJ2-1, with TRBD2 matching 7 bases. The germline V gene encodes CDR1 MNHEY and CDR2 SMNVEV (reference sequence). This CDR3 has 15 amino acids. The ends lost 8 bases at V and 2 bases at J; junction bases unmatched: 9. CDR3 protein: CASSGGGSAYNEQFF. CDR3 DNA: TGTGCCAGCTCCGGGGGAGGGAGCGCCTACAATGAGCAGTTCTTC.

This chain links TRBV11-1 with TRBJ1-1; D gene ambiguous. The germline CDR1 and CDR2 sequences are SGHAT and FQDESV (reference sequence). The CDR3 loop spans 13 amino acids. V lost 3 bases, J lost 2 bases, and 7 bases lay in between. CDR3 sequence reads: CASSFNRNTEAFF. Here the CDR3 DNA reads TGTGCCAGCAGCTTTAACAGAAACACTGAAGCTTTCTTT.

V usage is TRBV2 and J usage is TRBJ1-1, with TRBD1 as a possible D gene (6 bases). This CDR3 has 13 amino acids. Germline V gives CDR1 SNHLY, CDR2 FYNNEI. Trimming removed 11 bases from V and 4 bases from J, with 17 bases in between. Here the CDR3 reads CAQAGAGSTEAFF. CDR3 in DNA: TGTGCCCAAGCGGGGGCAGGGAGCACTGAAGCTTTCTTT.

The J gene is TRBJ1-1, the V gene TRBV19; D is unclear. Per germline, CDR1 LNHDA and CDR2 SQIVND (reference sequence). V was cut by 0 bases and J by 0 bases, with 11 bases left in between. This CDR3 has 16 amino acids. The CDR3: CASSIDHGRVNTEAFF. Written as DNA, the CDR3 is TGTGCCAGTAGTATAGATCATGGGCGGGTGAACACTGAAGCTTTCTTT.

This clone was seen only once. The CDR3 nucleotides are TGTGCCAGCAGCCCCCTCGGCGGCCCCTCTAGCTCCTATAATTCACCCCTCCACTTT. This encodes CASSPLGGPSSSYNSPLHF. This sequence joins TRBV5-4 and TRBJ1-6; D uncertain. This CDR3 comprises 19 residues. CDR1 and CDR2 from the germline V gene are SGHNT and YYREEE (reference sequence). The V end was cut by 4 bases, the J end by 0 bases, with 20 bases between.

The chain carries TRBV6-5 and TRBJ1-2; possibly TRBD1 for D (5 bases). The V gene lost 6 bases and the J gene lost 3 bases, with 11 bases spanning the gap. CDR3 length equals 13 residues. Germline lookup yields CDR1 MNHEY and CDR2 SVGAGI. The CDR3 region is CASRGPGHYGYTF. The CDR3 region has the DNA TGTGCCAGCAGGGGTCCGGGACACTATGGCTACACCTTC.